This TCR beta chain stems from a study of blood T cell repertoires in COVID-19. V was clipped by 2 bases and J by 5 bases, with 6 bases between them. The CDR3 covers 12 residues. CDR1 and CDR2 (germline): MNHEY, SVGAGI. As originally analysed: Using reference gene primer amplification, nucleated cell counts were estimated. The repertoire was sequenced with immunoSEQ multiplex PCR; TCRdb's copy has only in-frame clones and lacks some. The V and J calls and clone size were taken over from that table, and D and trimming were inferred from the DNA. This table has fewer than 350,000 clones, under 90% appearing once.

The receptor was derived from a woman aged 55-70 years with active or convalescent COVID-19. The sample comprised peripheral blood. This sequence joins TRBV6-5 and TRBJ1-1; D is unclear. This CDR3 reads CASSYAGTEAFF. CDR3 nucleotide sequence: TGTGCCAGCAGTTACGCGGGGACTGAAGCTTTCTTT.